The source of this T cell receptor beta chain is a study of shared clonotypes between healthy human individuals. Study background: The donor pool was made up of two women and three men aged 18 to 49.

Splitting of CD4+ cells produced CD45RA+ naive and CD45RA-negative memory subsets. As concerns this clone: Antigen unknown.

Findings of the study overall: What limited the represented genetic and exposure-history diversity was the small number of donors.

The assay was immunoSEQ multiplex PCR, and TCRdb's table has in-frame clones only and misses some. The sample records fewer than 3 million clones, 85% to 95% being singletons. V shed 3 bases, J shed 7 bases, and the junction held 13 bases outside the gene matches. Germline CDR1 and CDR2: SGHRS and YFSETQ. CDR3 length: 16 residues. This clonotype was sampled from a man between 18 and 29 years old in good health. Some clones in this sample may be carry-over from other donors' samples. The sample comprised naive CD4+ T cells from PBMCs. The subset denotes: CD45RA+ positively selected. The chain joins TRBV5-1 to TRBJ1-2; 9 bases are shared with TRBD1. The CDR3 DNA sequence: TGCGCCAGCAGCTCCCTACAGGGGGCTAGTCTGGCTGGCTACACCTTC. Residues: CASSSLQGASLAGYTF.